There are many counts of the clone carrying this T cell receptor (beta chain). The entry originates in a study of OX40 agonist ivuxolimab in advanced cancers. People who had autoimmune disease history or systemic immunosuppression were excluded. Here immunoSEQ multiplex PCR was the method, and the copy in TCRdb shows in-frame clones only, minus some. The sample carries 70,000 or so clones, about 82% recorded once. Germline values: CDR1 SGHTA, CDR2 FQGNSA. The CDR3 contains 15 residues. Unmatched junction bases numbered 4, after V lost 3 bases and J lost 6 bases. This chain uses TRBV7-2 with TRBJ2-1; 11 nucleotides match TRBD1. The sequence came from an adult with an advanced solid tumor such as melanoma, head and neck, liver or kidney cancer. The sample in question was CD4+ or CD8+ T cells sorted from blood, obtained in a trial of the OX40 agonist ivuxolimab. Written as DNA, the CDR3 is TGTGCCAGCAGCTTGTCGGGACAGGGGGGCAATGAGCAGTTCTTC. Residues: CASSLSGQGGNEQFF.